The present T cell receptor beta chain was sequenced within a study of cytotoxic CD8 clonotypes in ibrutinib-treated CLL. Study-level information: An average of roughly 270,000 productive templates and 94,082 productive rearrangements was obtained per sample.

Study conclusions and caveats: The study found baseline clonality above age-matched healthy donors, tracking circulating CD8+ T-cell counts. Public clonotypes (which were uncommon) either contracted or remained stable on treatment.

The CDR3 runs to 14 residues. From germline, CDR1 is SQVTM and CDR2 ANQGSEA. Repertoires were generated with immunoSEQ multiplex PCR, while TCRdb's copy carries only in-frame clones and drops some. The sample contains approximately 100,000 clones, 58% of which appear only once. TCR beta libraries used around 2 micrograms of genomic DNA from cryopreserved PBMCs. A note on this clone: What it binds is unknown. At one end, the junction sequence differs from germline, possibly due to a read error.

The genes are TRBV29-1 and TRBJ2-2; TRBD1 aligns across 7 bases. This receptor was taken from a human donor with chronic lymphocytic leukemia. Sequencing was performed on PBMCs, taken after 24 months of ibrutinib treatment. The CDR3 loop is CSVATGSKTGELFF. CDR3 DNA sequence: TGCAGCGTCGCGACAGGGTCGAAAACCGGGGAGCTGTTTTTT.